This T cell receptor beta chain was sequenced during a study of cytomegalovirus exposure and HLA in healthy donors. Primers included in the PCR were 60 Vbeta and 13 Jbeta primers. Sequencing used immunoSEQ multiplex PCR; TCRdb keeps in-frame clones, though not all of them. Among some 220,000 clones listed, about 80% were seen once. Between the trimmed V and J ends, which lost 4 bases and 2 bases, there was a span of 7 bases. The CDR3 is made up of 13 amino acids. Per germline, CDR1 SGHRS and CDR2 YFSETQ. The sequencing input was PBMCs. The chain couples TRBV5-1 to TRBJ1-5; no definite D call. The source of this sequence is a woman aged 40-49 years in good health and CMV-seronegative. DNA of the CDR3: TGCGCCAGCAGCGCGCTGGGCAATCAGCCCCAGCATTTT. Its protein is CASSALGNQPQHF. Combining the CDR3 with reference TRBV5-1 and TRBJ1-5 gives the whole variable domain KAGVTQTPRYLIKTRGQQVTLSCSPISGHRSVSWYQQTPGQGLQFLFEYFSETQRNKGNFPGRFSGRQFSNSRSEMNVSTLELGDSALYLCASSALGNQPQHFGDGTRLSIL.